This TCR beta chain stems from a study of blood T cells in healthy people across ages (dated by TCRdb to the mid-2010s). Study-wide context: In model experiments, roughly one uniquely barcoded TCR beta cDNA molecule per two T cells was captured by template switching. The study analyzed two additional independent replicas of 1 million unique cDNA reads from the same blood draw for two donors, one aged 18 to 30 and one aged 80 or older. The donors were divided into four age groups: young (average approximately 16 years), middle-aged (approximately 39), aged (approximately 62) and long-lived (approximately 74). Age-related changes in TCR beta repertoire diversity were measured in the study by deep sequencing normalized with unique cDNA molecular identifiers.

In the case of this clonotype: Its antigen is not yet known. One base away there is no much larger clone; base qualities are not given.

The approximately 40 donors, aged roughly 6 to 100 years, were systemically healthy Caucasian individuals from Russia. Ten milliliters of peripheral blood were drawn from each donor into EDTA-treated Vacutainer tubes. Ficoll-Paque density-gradient centrifugation was used to isolate PBMCs, with at least 7 million per sample. Trizol reagent was used to extract total RNA from the PBMCs, yielding at least 5 micrograms per sample. For every donor, an aliquot of PBMCs went through flow cytometry to measure the percentages of naive CD45RAhigh/CD27high T cells. The germline V gene provides CDR1 MGHRA and CDR2 YSYEKL. Deletion took 3 bases off V and 5 bases off J, with a span of 11 bases between the germline ends. Taken from cysteine to phenylalanine, the CDR3 has 14 residues. CDR3 DNA only is kept here, 42 bases in frame from base 1. Overall study outcomes, separate from this receptor: Observed TCR beta diversity per million T cells fell roughly linearly with age, and a significant reduction was already apparent by age around 40. The long-lived group showed more naive CD4+ T cells, fewer expanded clones and increased TCR diversity than the aged group, suggesting age selection. Estimates of total diversity based on one million sequenced T cells were regarded as lower bounds and as underestimates. Bulk unsorted PBMC profiling prevented conclusive comparison of naive and antigen-experienced compartments. There was a strong correlation between observed TCR beta diversity and the percentage of naive T cells measured by flow cytometry. Donor CMV infection status was unknown, potentially confounding age-related changes in expanded clonotypes.

The library was built by means of 5' RACE. Sequencing instrument: Illumina HiSeq 2500. A second about 7 to 12 cycle PCR used a sample-barcoded 5' primer and a J-beta primer mix. A template-switch 5' adaptor carrying 12 random nucleotides introduced a unique molecular identifier onto each TCR beta cDNA molecule. At least 2.5 million CDR3-containing paired-end reads were obtained from each sample. First-strand cDNA synthesis was performed from all RNA using the Mint cDNA synthesis kit, with priming by a TRBC-specific oligonucleotide. All cDNA was treated with uracil-DNA glycosylase and then went through a first 18-cycle PCR with the universal primers M1SS and BC2_uni_R. In the paper's pipeline: Normalization of each sample was performed by random selection of 1 million high-quality reads, each carrying a distinct molecular identifier. Instead of being binned into consensus sequences, reads with shared molecular identifiers were discarded. MiTCR, with a Q25 quality threshold and the strictest error-elimination algorithm, was used for CDR3 identification, clonotype clustering and error correction. A nonparametric unseen species model with Euler transformation was used to estimate a lower bound on total TCR beta diversity. Clones were called with MiXCR by TCRdb after fastp trimmed the public reads at Q25, and only in-frame beta chains were retained. Here each entry gathers all rows of one CDR3 protein and keeps the most common genes and DNA. These V and J calls are TCRdb output, not the study's own analysis. For this sample the table gives some 760,000 distinct CDR3 sequences, of which more than 20% were detected only once. The top ten hold more than 7.5% of the sample.

This same sample was also taken into another study, of T cells of mothers and their children. That second publication adds: The donors were nine systemically healthy Caucasian individuals, made up of three mothers and their six children. cDNA synthesis consumed the entire amount of extracted RNA, loaded at about 1.6 ug RNA in each 15 ul reaction. In the second PCR, the M1S primer added sample barcodes and 2-4 random nucleotides. Over 8 million TCR beta CDR3 reads were obtained for each mother, and 2.5 million to 3 million reads were obtained for each child. TCR recombination output is similarly shaped by thymic selection in related and unrelated pairs, with a minor effect exerted by inherited differences. Related mother-child pairs always showed normalized repertoire overlap that was slightly higher than in unrelated mother-child pairs, though the difference was never significant. Persistent microchimeric T cell clones were not detected, at a sensitivity of about 90 clones per million clonotypes. The study used deep NGS to compare TCR beta repertoires of mothers and children, seeking features distinguishing related mother-child pairs from unrelated individuals. The mean age was roughly 36 +/- 4 years for the mothers and approximately 11 +/- 4 years for the children. Libraries were sequenced on Illumina HiSeq 2000 with 100+100 nt paired-end reads after adapter ligation with NEBNext reagents. To prevent cross-contamination, the mother and child libraries were prepared one month apart and sequenced in separate runs. Each donor had between 500,000 and 2,000,000 distinct TCR beta clonotypes identified. Naive TCR beta clonotypes were estimated from low-frequency clonotypes matched to each donor's FACS-determined naive share, without sorting.

The origin of this receptor is a boy aged 5-17 years in good health. Recombination linked TRBV4-1 to TRBJ1-5, with no reliable assignment of the D segment. Sample: blood. The CDR3 protein sequence reads: CASSHYIGDQPQHF. The nucleotide sequence reads TGCGCCAGCAGCCACTATATCGGGGATCAGCCCCAGCATTTT.